Reported below is one TCR beta chain. Its target is unknown. A universal primer site was added by template switching, and unique molecular identifiers were carried by the cDNA. MiXCR, applied by TCRdb to the 5' RACE reads, yields one record per CDR3 protein. The table includes about 200,000 distinct CDR3 sequences, approximately 9% detected once. The sample originates from a study of identical twins. The CDR3 runs 14 residues. The germline V and J ends were trimmed by 11 bases and 3 bases, with 20 bases remaining between them. Germline V gives CDR1 ENHRY, CDR2 SYGVKD. Findings and caveats of the study: There is a chance that invariant MAIT and iNKT cells partially muddied zero-insertion analyses.

The TCR originated in a woman between 18 and 29 years old in good health. This sequence joins TRBV10-3 and TRBJ2-7; D perhaps matches TRBD2 (6 bases). Sequencing was performed on memory (CD45RO+) T cells sorted from blood. The CDR3, as DNA: TGTGCCTGCGTCTCCGGGACTCACAACTACGAGCAGTACTTC. This gives the protein CACVSGTHNYEQYF.